Listed below are T cell receptor beta chains from one sample, sequenced in a study of siplizumab effects on memory and regulatory T cells. TCRdb's table, derived via immunoSEQ multiplex PCR, lists solely in-frame clones and lacks some. Altogether about 100,000 clones are present, 75% to 95% being singletons, with the ten largest covering roughly 2.5%. The sequencing sample was made of CD4+ T cells sorted from blood. These receptors were taken from a human donor in good health. Some clones in this sample may be carry-over from other donors' samples. The CDR3 runs from the conserved cysteine through the conserved F or W. The D gene is left open where the match is weak. Some rows mark clone size as missing; the rest say once, few, many or name a class of expanded clone.

cdr3_length: 16
d_call: -
clone_size: -
v_call: TRBV5-4
j_call: TRBJ2-3
cdr3_aa: CASSSTGRPGADTQYF
cdr3_nt: TGTGCCAGCTCCTCGACCGGGAGGCCAGGGGCGGATACGCAGTATTTT

cdr3_length: 14
d_call: -
clone_size: once
v_call: TRBV14
j_call: TRBJ2-2
cdr3_aa: CASSQDYGTGELFF
cdr3_nt: TGTGCCAGCAGCCAAGACTACGGAACCGGGGAGCTGTTTTTT

cdr3_length: 14
d_call: -
clone_size: -
v_call: TRBV5-6
j_call: TRBJ2-5
cdr3_aa: CASSLMDIRETQYF
cdr3_nt: TGTGCCAGCAGCCTAATGGACATCCGAGAGACCCAGTACTTC

cdr3_length: 16
d_call: TRBD1
clone_size: once
v_call: TRBV5-1
j_call: TRBJ1-1
cdr3_aa: CASSSQTGQGNTEAFF
cdr3_nt: TGCGCCAGCAGCTCACAAACGGGACAGGGGAACACTGAAGCTTTCTTT

cdr3_length: 16
d_call: TRBD1
clone_size: -
v_call: TRBV27
j_call: TRBJ2-5
cdr3_aa: CASSPTRDRGTETQYF
cdr3_nt: TGTGCCAGCAGTCCCACCCGGGACAGGGGTACGGAGACCCAGTACTTC

cdr3_length: 13
d_call: -
clone_size: -
v_call: TRBV27
j_call: TRBJ2-2
cdr3_aa: CASGRANTGELFF
cdr3_nt: TGTGCCAGCGGGAGAGCGAACACCGGGGAGCTGTTTTTT

cdr3_length: 14
d_call: -
clone_size: -
v_call: TRBV13
j_call: TRBJ1-1
cdr3_aa: CASSPRVQTTEAFF
cdr3_nt: TGTGCCAGCAGCCCCAGGGTGCAAACCACTGAAGCTTTCTTT

cdr3_length: 14
d_call: -
clone_size: -
v_call: TRBV7-9
j_call: TRBJ1-4
cdr3_aa: CASSLGQVHEKLFF
cdr3_nt: TGTGCCAGCAGCTTAGGGCAGGTCCATGAAAAACTGTTTTTT

cdr3_length: 13
d_call: -
clone_size: -
v_call: TRBV29-1
j_call: TRBJ2-7
cdr3_aa: CSAYGTDPYEQYF
cdr3_nt: TGCAGCGCCTACGGGACGGACCCCTACGAGCAGTACTTC

cdr3_length: 14
d_call: -
clone_size: once
v_call: TRBV5-6
j_call: TRBJ1-5
cdr3_aa: CASSFWGRAQPQHF
cdr3_nt: TGTGCCAGCAGCTTTTGGGGGAGGGCTCAGCCCCAGCATTTT

cdr3_length: 15
d_call: TRBD1
clone_size: -
v_call: TRBV10-3
j_call: TRBJ2-2
cdr3_aa: CAISPSGGGTGELFF
cdr3_nt: TGTGCCATCAGCCCCTCAGGGGGCGGGACCGGGGAGCTGTTTTTT

cdr3_length: 14
d_call: -
clone_size: -
v_call: TRBV11-2
j_call: TRBJ2-3
cdr3_aa: CASSVLAKTDTQYF
cdr3_nt: TGTGCCAGCAGCGTACTAGCTAAGACAGATACGCAGTATTTT

cdr3_length: 14
d_call: -
clone_size: -
v_call: TRBV6-6
j_call: TRBJ1-5
cdr3_aa: CASSYGGRNQPQHF
cdr3_nt: TGTGCCAGCAGTTACGGGGGGAGAAATCAGCCCCAGCATTTT

cdr3_length: 15
d_call: TRBD2
clone_size: -
v_call: TRBV27
j_call: TRBJ2-2
cdr3_aa: CASSFSGTNTGELFF
cdr3_nt: TGTGCCAGCAGCTTTAGCGGGACGAACACCGGGGAGCTGTTTTTT

cdr3_length: 14
d_call: -
clone_size: -
v_call: TRBV6-5
j_call: TRBJ1-2
cdr3_aa: CASSRSTVTYGYTF
cdr3_nt: TGTGCCAGCAGCCGATCGACAGTTACCTATGGCTACACCTTC

cdr3_length: 17
d_call: TRBD1
clone_size: -
v_call: TRBV18
j_call: TRBJ2-5
cdr3_aa: CASSPSSGQGASGSQYF
cdr3_nt: TGTGCCAGCTCACCTTCTTCTGGACAGGGGGCGTCTGGATCCCAGTACTTC